A selection of T cell receptor beta chains follows, all from one sample in a study of CD8+ T cells in alopecia areata. Clones were read by immunoSEQ multiplex PCR, and TCRdb kept only the in-frame ones, dropping some. This table holds 150,000 to 200,000 clones, about 67% found once. Sequencing was performed on CD8+ T cells sorted from blood, taken at week 0. The receptors stem from a human donor with alopecia areata. CDR3s include the opening cysteine and the closing phenylalanine or tryptophan. D genes are given only for firm matches. The listing skips clone size in some rows; elsewhere it reads once, few, many or a size class.

J gene: TRBJ1-2
D gene: NA
V gene: TRBV30
clone size: NA
CDR3 DNA: TGTGCCTGGGCGTACGGGGGTTTGTACTATGGCTACACCTTC
CDR3 protein: CAWAYGGLYYGYTF

J gene: TRBJ2-5
D gene: TRBD1
V gene: TRBV27
clone size: NA
CDR3 DNA: TGTGCCAGCAGTTTACTCCTAGGGACAGGGCGGCTGAGGACGGAGACCCAGTACTTC
CDR3 protein: CASSLLLGTGRLRTETQYF

J gene: TRBJ2-7
D gene: NA
V gene: TRBV30
clone size: NA
CDR3 DNA: TGTGCCTGGAGTGGCGGACAGTACGAGCAGTACTTC
CDR3 protein: CAWSGGQYEQYF

J gene: TRBJ2-1
D gene: TRBD1
V gene: TRBV27
clone size: NA
CDR3 DNA: TGTGCCAGCAGTTTTCAACTGACAGGGTCTTTGTACAATGAGCAGTTCTTC
CDR3 protein: CASSFQLTGSLYNEQFF

J gene: TRBJ2-1
D gene: NA
V gene: TRBV5-1
clone size: NA
CDR3 DNA: TGCGCCAGCAACCCCCTCCGGGCAGGATACAATGAGCAGTTCTTC
CDR3 protein: CASNPLRAGYNEQFF

J gene: TRBJ1-5
D gene: NA
V gene: TRBV4-1
clone size: NA
CDR3 DNA: TGCGCCAGCAGCCAAGGCGGACGGAGCAATCAGCCCCAGCATTTT
CDR3 protein: CASSQGGRSNQPQHF

J gene: TRBJ2-2
D gene: TRBD2
V gene: TRBV6-1
clone size: few
CDR3 DNA: TGTGCCAGCAGTGACCTCACTAGCGTCCACACCGGGGAGCTGTTTTTT
CDR3 protein: CASSDLTSVHTGELFF

J gene: TRBJ2-5
D gene: TRBD1
V gene: TRBV27
clone size: NA
CDR3 DNA: TGTGCCAGCAGTTCCTACCGCAGTCAATCCGGGACAGGGGGCTGGGAGACCCAGTACTTC
CDR3 protein: CASSSYRSQSGTGGWETQYF

J gene: TRBJ1-2
D gene: NA
V gene: TRBV29-1
clone size: NA
CDR3 DNA: TGCAGCGTTGCGGGGGACGGCTATGGCTACACCTTC
CDR3 protein: CSVAGDGYGYTF

J gene: TRBJ2-7
D gene: TRBD1
V gene: TRBV15
clone size: few
CDR3 DNA: TGTGCCACCAGCGGATGGGACAGGGGCAGGGAGCAGTACTTC
CDR3 protein: CATSGWDRGREQYF

J gene: TRBJ2-5
D gene: TRBD1
V gene: TRBV7-9
clone size: NA
CDR3 DNA: TGTGCCAGCAGCCCTTCCCAACAGGGGCTCCAAGAGACCCAGTACTTC
CDR3 protein: CASSPSQQGLQETQYF

J gene: TRBJ1-3
D gene: NA
V gene: TRBV6-5
clone size: NA
CDR3 DNA: TGTGCCAGCAGCCCCGGGAGCGCGAACACCATATATTTT
CDR3 protein: CASSPGSANTIYF

J gene: TRBJ2-3
D gene: NA
V gene: TRBV7-6
clone size: NA
CDR3 DNA: TGTGCCAGCAGCTTAGAGGGGCCAGCGTATTTT
CDR3 protein: CASSLEGPAYF

J gene: TRBJ2-2
D gene: TRBD2
V gene: TRBV12-5
clone size: few
CDR3 DNA: TGTGCTAGTGTCCTAGCGGGCTACACCGGGGAGCTGTTTTTT
CDR3 protein: CASVLAGYTGELFF

J gene: TRBJ2-5
D gene: NA
V gene: TRBV4-1
clone size: NA
CDR3 DNA: TGCGCCAGCAGCCAAGGGGACCCCGGAGCGAGAGAGACCCAGTACTTC
CDR3 protein: CASSQGDPGARETQYF

J gene: TRBJ2-2
D gene: NA
V gene: TRBV7-9
clone size: NA
CDR3 DNA: TGTGCCAGCTCGAACACCGGGGAGCTGTTTTTT
CDR3 protein: CASSNTGELFF

J gene: TRBJ1-3
D gene: TRBD1
V gene: TRBV5-6
clone size: once
CDR3 DNA: TGTGCCAGCAGCTATCCGGACAGGATTGGAAACACCATATATTTT
CDR3 protein: CASSYPDRIGNTIYF

J gene: TRBJ2-7
D gene: NA
V gene: TRBV19
clone size: once
CDR3 DNA: TGTGCCAGTAGCACAACCGGTCCGAGGGACGAGCAGTACTTC
CDR3 protein: CASSTTGPRDEQYF

J gene: TRBJ2-5
D gene: TRBD2
V gene: TRBV5-1
clone size: NA
CDR3 DNA: TGCGCCAGCAGCTTGAGGAGGGGAGGGCAAGAGACCCAGTACTTC
CDR3 protein: CASSLRRGGQETQYF

J gene: TRBJ1-1
D gene: NA
V gene: TRBV14
clone size: NA
CDR3 DNA: TGTGCCAGCAGCCATAACGCCAACGGTTTGGCTGAAGCTTTCTTT
CDR3 protein: CASSHNANGLAEAFF

J gene: TRBJ1-4
D gene: TRBD1
V gene: TRBV4-1
clone size: once
CDR3 DNA: TGCGCCAGCAGCACCATACTTCGGGACAGTCTGGATAAACTGTTTTTT
CDR3 protein: CASSTILRDSLDKLFF

J gene: TRBJ1-5
D gene: NA
V gene: TRBV29-1
clone size: NA
CDR3 DNA: TGCAGCGCCCGAGGCAGGGACAGCAATCAGCCCCAGCATTTT
CDR3 protein: CSARGRDSNQPQHF

J gene: TRBJ2-7
D gene: NA
V gene: TRBV9
clone size: NA
CDR3 DNA: TGTGCCAGCAGCTCGAGGACCGGCGAGCAGTACTTC
CDR3 protein: CASSSRTGEQYF

J gene: TRBJ1-1
D gene: TRBD1
V gene: TRBV7-9
clone size: few
CDR3 DNA: TGTGCCAGCAGCTGGGGACAGGGGATGAACACTGAAGCTTTCTTT
CDR3 protein: CASSWGQGMNTEAFF

J gene: TRBJ2-2
D gene: NA
V gene: TRBV29-1
clone size: NA
CDR3 DNA: TGCAGCGTTGAGGACGGGACGGCGAACACCGGGGAGCTGTTTTTT
CDR3 protein: CSVEDGTANTGELFF

J gene: TRBJ2-1
D gene: NA
V gene: TRBV29-1
clone size: few
CDR3 DNA: TGCAGCGTTGGTCACCGCAATGAGCAGTTCTTC
CDR3 protein: CSVGHRNEQFF

J gene: TRBJ2-3
D gene: NA
V gene: TRBV5-1
clone size: few
CDR3 DNA: TGCGCCAGCAGCTACTGGACAGGGAGGGCAGATACGCAGTATTTT
CDR3 protein: CASSYWTGRADTQYF

J gene: TRBJ1-1
D gene: NA
V gene: TRBV5-1
clone size: NA
CDR3 DNA: TGCGCCAGCAGCTTGCAGGGTCCGTACACTGAAGCTTTCTTT
CDR3 protein: CASSLQGPYTEAFF

J gene: TRBJ1-6
D gene: NA
V gene: TRBV5-1
clone size: NA
CDR3 DNA: TGCGCCAGCAGCTTCCGGAAACCCTACTATAATTCACCCCTCCACTTT
CDR3 protein: CASSFRKPYYNSPLHF

J gene: TRBJ2-1
D gene: NA
V gene: TRBV29-1
clone size: NA
CDR3 DNA: TGCAGCGTTGAAAAATGGGAGGAGCAGTTCTTC
CDR3 protein: CSVEKWEEQFF

J gene: TRBJ2-3
D gene: TRBD2
V gene: TRBV30
clone size: NA
CDR3 DNA: TGTGCCTGGACTAGCGGGGGGAGCACAGATACGCAGTATTTT
CDR3 protein: CAWTSGGSTDTQYF

J gene: TRBJ2-3
D gene: TRBD1
V gene: TRBV2
clone size: NA
CDR3 DNA: TGTGCCAGCAGGGGGACAGGGGGCACAGATACGCAGTATTTT
CDR3 protein: CASRGTGGTDTQYF

J gene: TRBJ2-3
D gene: NA
V gene: TRBV7-9
clone size: NA
CDR3 DNA: TGTGCCAGCAGCAACACAGATACGCAGTATTTT
CDR3 protein: CASSNTDTQYF

J gene: TRBJ2-3
D gene: NA
V gene: TRBV27
clone size: NA
CDR3 DNA: TGTGCCAGCAGTTTATCCCCCGGCAGGGCCACCCCAGATACGCAGTATTTT
CDR3 protein: CASSLSPGRATPDTQYF

J gene: TRBJ1-5
D gene: NA
V gene: TRBV5-6
clone size: few
CDR3 DNA: TGTGCCAGCAGCTTGGGTGGGTATCAGCCCCAGCATTTT
CDR3 protein: CASSLGGYQPQHF

J gene: TRBJ1-1
D gene: TRBD1
V gene: TRBV30
clone size: once
CDR3 DNA: TGTGCCTGGGACCGGACAGGGGGTACTGAAGCTTTCTTT
CDR3 protein: CAWDRTGGTEAFF

J gene: TRBJ1-1
D gene: NA
V gene: TRBV30
clone size: once
CDR3 DNA: TGTGCCTGGAGGACAGAGAACACTGAAGCTTTCTTT
CDR3 protein: CAWRTENTEAFF

J gene: TRBJ1-2
D gene: TRBD1
V gene: TRBV29-1
clone size: few
CDR3 DNA: TGCAGCGTTAACGAACGACAGGGTTCGAACTATGGCTACACCTTC
CDR3 protein: CSVNERQGSNYGYTF

J gene: TRBJ1-1
D gene: TRBD1
V gene: TRBV13
clone size: NA
CDR3 DNA: TGTGCCAGCAGCTCGAGCCGGGACAGGGGTCACACTGAAGCTTTCTTT
CDR3 protein: CASSSSRDRGHTEAFF

J gene: TRBJ1-2
D gene: NA
V gene: TRBV15
clone size: NA
CDR3 DNA: TGTGCCACCAGCACCGAGGAGGGTGGCTATGGCTACACCTTC
CDR3 protein: CATSTEEGGYGYTF

J gene: TRBJ2-1
D gene: NA
V gene: TRBV30
clone size: NA
CDR3 DNA: TGTGCCTGGGGCCATTTGGCCTCCTACAATGAGCAGTTCTTC
CDR3 protein: CAWGHLASYNEQFF

J gene: TRBJ1-2
D gene: TRBD1
V gene: TRBV29-1
clone size: NA
CDR3 DNA: TGCAGCGTTCCCGACCTGGTAATGGACAGGGGCTACTATGGCTACACCTTC
CDR3 protein: CSVPDLVMDRGYYGYTF

J gene: TRBJ1-5
D gene: NA
V gene: TRBV7-9
clone size: once
CDR3 DNA: TGTGCCAGCAGCTTAGGTAGGGGAGGCAATCAGCCCCAGCATTTT
CDR3 protein: CASSLGRGGNQPQHF

J gene: TRBJ1-2
D gene: NA
V gene: TRBV29-1
clone size: once
CDR3 DNA: TGCAGCGTTGAAGGGGGGACCCGGGCCCCGTATGGCTACACCTTC
CDR3 protein: CSVEGGTRAPYGYTF

J gene: TRBJ2-7
D gene: TRBD2
V gene: TRBV4-1
clone size: NA
CDR3 DNA: TGCGCCAGCAGCCAAGGGCTAGCGGGGGGGCCCTACGAGCAGTACTTC
CDR3 protein: CASSQGLAGGPYEQYF

J gene: TRBJ2-5
D gene: NA
V gene: TRBV5-6
clone size: NA
CDR3 DNA: TGTGCCAGCAGCGCTGTCAGCTACCAAGAGACCCAGTACTTC
CDR3 protein: CASSAVSYQETQYF

J gene: TRBJ1-2
D gene: NA
V gene: TRBV15
clone size: NA
CDR3 DNA: TGTGCCACCAGCAGAGACGGTGGGGGTAGATATGGCTACACCTTC
CDR3 protein: CATSRDGGGRYGYTF

J gene: TRBJ2-3
D gene: NA
V gene: TRBV27
clone size: few
CDR3 DNA: TGTGCCAGCAGTTCCACAGATACGCAGTATTTT
CDR3 protein: CASSSTDTQYF

J gene: TRBJ2-7
D gene: NA
V gene: TRBV5-6
clone size: NA
CDR3 DNA: TGTGCCAGCAGCTCGGGACGGCCTGAGCAGTACTTC
CDR3 protein: CASSSGRPEQYF

J gene: TRBJ1-1
D gene: NA
V gene: TRBV6-4
clone size: NA
CDR3 DNA: TGTGCCAGCAGTGAGGGGGGCGCTGGGACTGAAGCTTTCTTT
CDR3 protein: CASSEGGAGTEAFF

J gene: TRBJ2-3
D gene: TRBD2
V gene: TRBV4-1
clone size: NA
CDR3 DNA: TGCGCCAGCAGCCAAGTGCGGGGGGGAAGCACAGATACGCAGTATTTT
CDR3 protein: CASSQVRGGSTDTQYF

J gene: TRBJ2-5
D gene: TRBD2
V gene: TRBV30
clone size: few
CDR3 DNA: TGTGCCTGGAGCGGGACTAGCGTCGAGACCCAGTACTTC
CDR3 protein: CAWSGTSVETQYF

J gene: TRBJ1-5
D gene: NA
V gene: TRBV6-6
clone size: NA
CDR3 DNA: TGTGCCAGCAGTGTTCAGCCCCAGCATTTT
CDR3 protein: CASSVQPQHF

J gene: TRBJ2-3
D gene: NA
V gene: TRBV2
clone size: NA
CDR3 DNA: TGTGCCAGCAGTGATGGAACAGGGAGCACAGATACGCAGTATTTT
CDR3 protein: CASSDGTGSTDTQYF

J gene: TRBJ2-7
D gene: TRBD2
V gene: TRBV4-1
clone size: NA
CDR3 DNA: TGCGCCAGCAGCCAAGATCCGCTTAGCGGGGGGGCCCCCTACGAGCAGTACTTC
CDR3 protein: CASSQDPLSGGAPYEQYF

J gene: TRBJ2-3
D gene: NA
V gene: TRBV2
clone size: NA
CDR3 DNA: TGTGCCAGCCCTCTCCGGAAGGGCAGCACAGATACGCAGTATTTT
CDR3 protein: CASPLRKGSTDTQYF

J gene: TRBJ1-1
D gene: NA
V gene: TRBV4-2
clone size: once
CDR3 DNA: TGTGCCAGCAGCCAAGATCGGAGGGGTGGCACTGAAGCTTTCTTT
CDR3 protein: CASSQDRRGGTEAFF